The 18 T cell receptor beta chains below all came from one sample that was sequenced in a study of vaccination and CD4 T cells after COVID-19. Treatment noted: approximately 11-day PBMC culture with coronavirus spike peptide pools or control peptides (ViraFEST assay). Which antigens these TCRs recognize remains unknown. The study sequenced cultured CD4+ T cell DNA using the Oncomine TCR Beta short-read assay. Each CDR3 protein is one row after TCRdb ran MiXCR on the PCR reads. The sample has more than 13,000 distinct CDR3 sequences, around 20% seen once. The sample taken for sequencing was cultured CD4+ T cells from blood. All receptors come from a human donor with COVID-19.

CDR3 protein: CASSPSGGAGTQYF. For the CDR3, the DNA is TGTGCCAGCAGCCCCAGCGGGGGGGCGGGGACCCAGTACTTC. This chain links TRBV7-3 with TRBJ2-5; 10 bases match TRBD2. Per germline, CDR1 SGHTA and CDR2 FQGTGA. V lost 5 bases, J lost 7 bases, and 7 bases stayed unmatched. The length of the CDR3 is 14 residues.

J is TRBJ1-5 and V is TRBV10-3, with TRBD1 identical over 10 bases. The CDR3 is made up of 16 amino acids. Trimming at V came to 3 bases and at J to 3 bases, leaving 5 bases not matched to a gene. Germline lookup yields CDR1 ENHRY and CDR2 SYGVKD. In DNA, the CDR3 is TGTGCCATCAGTGACCGGGACAGGGGCGACAATCAGCCCCAGCATTTT. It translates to CAISDRDRGDNQPQHF.

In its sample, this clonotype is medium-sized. In DNA form, the CDR3 reads TGTGCCAGCAGTTACTCGGTAGGGAACTATGGCTACACCTTC. Protein product: CASSYSVGNYGYTF. The chain links TRBV6-5 to TRBJ1-2, with no clear D. CDR1 MNHEY and CDR2 SVGAGI come from the germline V gene. This CDR3 contains 14 residues. Trimming left V 0 bases short and J 2 bases short, with 7 bases between.

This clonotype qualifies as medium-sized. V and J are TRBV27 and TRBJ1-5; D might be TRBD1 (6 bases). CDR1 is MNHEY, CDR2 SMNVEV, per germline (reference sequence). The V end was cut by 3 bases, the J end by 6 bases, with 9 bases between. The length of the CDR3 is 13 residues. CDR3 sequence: CASSLSGAQPQHF. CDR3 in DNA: TGTGCCAGCAGTTTGTCAGGGGCTCAGCCCCAGCATTTT.

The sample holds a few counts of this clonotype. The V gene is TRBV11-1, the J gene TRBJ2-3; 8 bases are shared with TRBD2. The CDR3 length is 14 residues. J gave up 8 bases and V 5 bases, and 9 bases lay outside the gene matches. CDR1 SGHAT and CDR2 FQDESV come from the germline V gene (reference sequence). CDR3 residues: CASSQGLGSGTQYF. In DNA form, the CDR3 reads TGTGCCAGCAGCCAGGGACTAGGGAGCGGTACGCAGTATTTT.

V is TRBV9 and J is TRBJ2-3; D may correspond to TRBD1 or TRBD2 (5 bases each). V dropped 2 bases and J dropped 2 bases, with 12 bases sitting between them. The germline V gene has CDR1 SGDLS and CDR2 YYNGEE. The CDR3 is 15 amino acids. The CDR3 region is CASSVSGTPTDTQYF. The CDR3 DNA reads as TGTGCCAGCAGCGTTTCAGGGACGCCCACAGATACGCAGTATTTT.

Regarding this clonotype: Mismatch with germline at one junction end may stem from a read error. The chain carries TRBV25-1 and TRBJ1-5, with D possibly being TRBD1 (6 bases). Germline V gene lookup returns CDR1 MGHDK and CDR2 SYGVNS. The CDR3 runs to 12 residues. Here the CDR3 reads CASSRGNQPQRF. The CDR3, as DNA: TGTGCCAGCAGCAGGGGCAATCAGCCCCAGCGTTTT.

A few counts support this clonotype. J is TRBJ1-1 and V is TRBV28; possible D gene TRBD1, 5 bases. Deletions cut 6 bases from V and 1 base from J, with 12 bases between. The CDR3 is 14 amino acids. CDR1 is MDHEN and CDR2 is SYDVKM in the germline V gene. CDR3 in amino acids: CASSPPGGNTEAFF. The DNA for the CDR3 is TGTGCCAGCAGCCCACCTGGGGGGAACACTGAAGCTTTCTTT.

Here the CDR3 DNA reads TGTGCCAGCAATCAACCGGGTGGTCAGCCCCAGCATTTT. This gives the protein CASNQPGGQPQHF. The V and J genes are TRBV6-2 or TRBV6-3 and TRBJ1-5, with D unclear. The V gene lost 7 bases and the J gene lost 6 bases, with 13 bases spanning the gap. This CDR3 is built from 13 residues. CDR1 and CDR2 from the germline V gene are MNHEY and SVGEGT.

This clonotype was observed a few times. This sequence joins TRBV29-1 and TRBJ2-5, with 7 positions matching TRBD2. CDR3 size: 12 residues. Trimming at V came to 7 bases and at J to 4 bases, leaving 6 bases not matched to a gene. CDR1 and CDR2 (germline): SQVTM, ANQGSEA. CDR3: CSAEGRGETQYF. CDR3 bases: TGCAGCGCAGAGGGGAGGGGAGAGACCCAGTACTTC.

The CDR3 loop reads CASSYPGQGLKSSYEQYF. The CDR3 DNA follows: TGTGCCAGCAGTTACCCGGGACAGGGGTTGAAAAGCTCCTACGAGCAGTACTTC. This chain joins TRBV28 and TRBJ2-7; 10 nucleotides agree with TRBD1. There are 18 residues in the CDR3. J gave up 0 bases and V 4 bases, and 12 bases lay outside the gene matches. Germline V gene data show CDR1 as MDHEN and CDR2 as SYDVKM.

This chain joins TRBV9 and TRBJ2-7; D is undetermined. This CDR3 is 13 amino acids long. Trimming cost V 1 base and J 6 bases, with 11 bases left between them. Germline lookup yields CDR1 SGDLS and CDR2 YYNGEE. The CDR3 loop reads CASSVNFAREQYF. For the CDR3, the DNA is TGTGCCAGCAGCGTAAATTTCGCCCGCGAGCAGTACTTC.

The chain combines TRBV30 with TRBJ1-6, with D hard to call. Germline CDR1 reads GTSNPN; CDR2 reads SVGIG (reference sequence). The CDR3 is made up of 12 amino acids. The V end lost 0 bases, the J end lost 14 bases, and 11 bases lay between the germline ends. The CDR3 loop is CAWSVRALTLHF. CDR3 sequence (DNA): TGTGCCTGGAGTGTAAGGGCCCTCACCCTCCACTTT.

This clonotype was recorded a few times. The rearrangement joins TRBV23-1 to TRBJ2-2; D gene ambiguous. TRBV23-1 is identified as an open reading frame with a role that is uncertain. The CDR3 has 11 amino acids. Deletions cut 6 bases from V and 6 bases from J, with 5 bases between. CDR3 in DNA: TGCGCCAGCAGAAATGCCGGGGAGCTGTTTTTT. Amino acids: CASRNAGELFF.

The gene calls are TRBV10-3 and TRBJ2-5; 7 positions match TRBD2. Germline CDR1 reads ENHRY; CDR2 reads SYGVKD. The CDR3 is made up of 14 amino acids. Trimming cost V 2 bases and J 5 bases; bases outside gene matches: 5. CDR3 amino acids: CAISEAAAGETQYF. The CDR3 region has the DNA TGTGCCATCAGTGAGGCGGCAGCGGGGGAGACCCAGTACTTC.

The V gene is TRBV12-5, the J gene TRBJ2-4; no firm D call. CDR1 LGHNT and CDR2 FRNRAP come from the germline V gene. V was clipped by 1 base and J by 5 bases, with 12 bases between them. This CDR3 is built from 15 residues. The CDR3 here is CASGLGTGPENIQYF. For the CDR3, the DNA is TGTGCTAGTGGTTTGGGTACCGGGCCCGAAAACATTCAGTACTTC.

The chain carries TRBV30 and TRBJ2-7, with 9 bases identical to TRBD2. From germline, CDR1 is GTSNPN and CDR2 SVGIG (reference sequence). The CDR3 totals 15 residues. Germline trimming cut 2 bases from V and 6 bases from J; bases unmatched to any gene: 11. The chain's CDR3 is CAWSTPGLALPEQYF. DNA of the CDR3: TGTGCCTGGAGTACGCCGGGACTAGCTTTACCCGAGCAGTACTTC.

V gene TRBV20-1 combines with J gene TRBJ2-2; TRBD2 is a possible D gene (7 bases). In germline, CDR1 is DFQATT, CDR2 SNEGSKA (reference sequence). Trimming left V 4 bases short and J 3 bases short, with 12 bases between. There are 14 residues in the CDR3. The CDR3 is CSAKGGGDTGELFF. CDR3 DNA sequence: TGCAGTGCTAAGGGGGGGGGAGACACCGGGGAGCTGTTTTTT.